Below are 28 T cell receptor beta chains sequenced from a single sample in a study of somatic mutations in cytotoxic T cells in rheumatoid arthritis (dated by TCRdb to about 2017). Libraries were constructed by the immunoSEQ multiplex PCR assay. TCRdb retrieved this table from immuneACCESS and kept in-frame rearrangements only. Not all clones are present; in checked studies, unresolved V genes account for under half, and no reason is known for the remainder. The sample has 25,000 to 30,000 clones on record, about 87% of them singletons. The ten largest make up about a tenth of the sample. The source material was CD8+ T cells sorted from blood. The receptors originated from an adult with rheumatoid arthritis.

J is TRBJ2-7 and V is TRBV5-6, with D perhaps TRBD2 (5 bases). The CDR3 is made up of 14 amino acids. The germline V gene encodes CDR1 SGHDT and CDR2 YYEEEE. V was cut by 2 bases and J by 5 bases, with 14 bases left in between. The CDR3 DNA sequence: TGTGCCAGCAGCTTAGGAGAGGGTGACCACGAGCAGTACTTC. Encoded protein: CASSLGEGDHEQYF.

V and J are TRBV5-5 and TRBJ1-2; possibly TRBD1 for D (5 bases). The CDR3 consists of 14 residues. Germline V lookup: CDR1 SGHKS, CDR2 YYEKEE (reference sequence). The ends were cut back, 4 bases at V and 0 bases at J, with 10 bases in the middle. CDR3 in amino acids: CASSPGPPNYGYTF. In DNA form, the CDR3 reads TGTGCCAGCAGCCCGGGACCGCCTAACTATGGCTACACCTTC.

The CDR3 loop reads CASSPEAQGPDTQYF. The CDR3 DNA reads as TGTGCCAGCAGCCCCGAGGCGCAGGGCCCAGATACGCAGTATTTT. The chain couples TRBV7-2 to TRBJ2-3; the D gene is possibly TRBD1 (5 bases). The CDR3 sequence is 15 residues long. In germline, CDR1 is SGHTA, CDR2 FQGNSA. V was trimmed by 5 bases and J by 4 bases, leaving 16 bases between them.

A single count supports this clone. This rearrangement joins TRBV7-9 to TRBJ2-3, with 8 bases fitting TRBD1. Germline values: CDR1 SEHNR, CDR2 FQNEAQ (reference sequence). The CDR3 has 14 residues. With V trimmed by 6 bases and J by 1 base, 3 bases remained unmatched. CDR3 sequence (DNA): TGTGCCAGCAGTTCAGGGGGCGGCACAGATACGCAGTATTTT. Protein sequence: CASSSGGGTDTQYF. Full variable domain (remainder filled in from reference TRBV7-9 and TRBJ2-3): DTGVSQNPRHKITKRGQNVTFRCDPISEHNRLYWYRQTLGQGPEFLTYFQNEAQLEKSRLLSDRFSAERPKGSFSTLEIQRTEQGDSAMYLCASSSGGGTDTQYFGPGTRLTVL.

This clone was seen a handful of times. The chain is built from TRBV5-6 and TRBJ1-6; D gene unclear. Germline V lookup: CDR1 SGHDT, CDR2 YYEEEE. Deletions cut 3 bases from V and 7 bases from J, with 14 bases between. This CDR3 is 15 amino acids long. Here the CDR3 reads CASSSNSGVNSPLHF. The CDR3 nucleotides read TGTGCCAGCAGCTCCAATTCTGGGGTGAATTCACCCCTCCACTTT.

The V call is TRBV19, the J call TRBJ1-1; D perhaps matches TRBD1 (6 bases). The CDR3 consists of 13 residues. Looked up from germline, CDR1 is LNHDA and CDR2 is SQIVND (reference sequence). The V and J ends lost 3 bases and 4 bases respectively, with 9 bases between them. The CDR3, as DNA: TGTGCCAGTAGTATGACAGGCCGCACTGAAGCTTTCTTT. It encodes CASSMTGRTEAFF.

This clone was detected once. V and J are TRBV7-8 and TRBJ2-7; 9 bases match TRBD1. CDR3 size: 16 residues. From germline, CDR1 is SGHVS and CDR2 FQNEAQ. Trimming removed 1 base from V and 3 bases from J; junction bases left unmatched: 7. The CDR3 spells CASSLVGQGTYYEQYF. In DNA, the CDR3 is TGTGCCAGCAGCTTAGTGGGACAGGGTACTTACTACGAGCAGTACTTC.

The rearrangement links TRBV28 to TRBJ1-5, with TRBD1 matching 7 bases. The germline CDR1 and CDR2 sequences are MDHEN and SYDVKM. With V trimmed by 3 bases and J by 5 bases, 13 bases remained unmatched. The CDR3 contains 17 residues. This chain's CDR3 is CASSFLAGGKDDQPQHF. The CDR3 DNA follows: TGTGCCAGCAGTTTTCTGGCAGGGGGTAAGGACGATCAGCCCCAGCATTTT.

V is TRBV11-1 and J is TRBJ2-2; D remains unclear. The CDR3 has 14 residues. V was clipped by 5 bases and J by 2 bases, with 9 bases between them. Germline CDR1 and CDR2: SGHAT and FQDESV (reference sequence). Written as DNA, the CDR3 is TGTGCCAGCAGCGCTATAGTAAACACCGGGGAGCTGTTTTTT. The encoded protein is CASSAIVNTGELFF.

The chain links TRBV29-1 to TRBJ2-5; possible D gene TRBD2, 6 bases. Germline V lookup: CDR1 SQVTM, CDR2 ANQGSEA. V lost 4 bases and J lost 0, with 21 bases in between. This CDR3 has 17 amino acids. The CDR3 region has the DNA TGCAGCGTTGTGGGTGCGGGAACAAACCCGTACCAAGAGACCCAGTACTTC. This encodes CSVVGAGTNPYQETQYF.

The V and J genes are TRBV27 and TRBJ1-5; tentatively, D is TRBD1 (6 bases). Deletions cut 5 bases from V and 5 bases from J, with 19 bases between. CDR3 size: 16 residues. CDR1 and CDR2 from the germline V gene are MNHEY and SMNVEV (reference sequence). The DNA for the CDR3 is TGTGCCAGCAGTCCTTCCGCAGGGGACGTGCATCAGCCCCAGCATTTT. Amino acid sequence: CASSPSAGDVHQPQHF.

The count of this clone is one. V gene TRBV30 combines with J gene TRBJ2-3, with TRBD2 matching 7 bases. V lost 7 bases to trimming and J lost 1 base; unmatched junction nucleotides: 8. This CDR3 is 14 amino acids long. Germline CDR1 GTSNPN, CDR2 SVGIG (reference sequence). CDR3 protein: CASNQRGGTDTQYF. DNA for the CDR3: TGTGCCTCCAACCAACGGGGGGGCACAGATACGCAGTATTTT.

J is TRBJ2-7 and V is TRBV9; either TRBD1 or TRBD2 may supply D (9 bases each). The CDR3 is made up of 15 amino acids. CDR1 and CDR2 (germline): SGDLS, YYNGEE. V lost 4 bases and J 7 bases, leaving 21 bases between the germline ends. The DNA for the CDR3 is TGTGCCAGCAGCCTAGCGGGACAGGGTGGAGAAGAGCAGTACTTC. Encoded protein: CASSLAGQGGEEQYF.

This clone was seen only a few times. The V call is TRBV2, the J call TRBJ1-5, with no clear D. V lost 4 bases and J 4 bases, leaving 14 bases between the germline ends. The germline gives CDR1 SNHLY, CDR2 FYNNEI. The CDR3 runs 15 residues. The DNA for the CDR3 is TGTGCCAGCAGTGTACTACCTGGGGTAAATCAGCCCCAGCATTTT. Protein sequence: CASSVLPGVNQPQHF.

This clone came up a few times. V gene TRBV4-1 combines with J gene TRBJ1-1; D possibly corresponds to TRBD1 (5 bases). Trimming stripped 0 bases from V and 0 bases from J, with 8 bases between. The length of the CDR3 is 15 residues. CDR1 is MGHRA, CDR2 YSYEKL, per germline. This CDR3 is CASSQELGLNTEAFF. The CDR3 region has the DNA TGCGCCAGCAGCCAAGAACTGGGGCTGAACACTGAAGCTTTCTTT.

The genes are TRBV7-9 and TRBJ1-6, with D possibly matching TRBD1 (5 bases). CDR1 and CDR2 (germline): SEHNR, FQNEAQ (reference sequence). V was clipped by 6 bases and J by 9 bases, with 12 bases between them. The CDR3 covers 13 residues. The CDR3 DNA is TGTGCCAGCAGACCCCCCGGGACTTCACCCCTCCACTTT. Translated: CASRPPGTSPLHF.

This chain links TRBV5-1 with TRBJ2-2; TRBD2 might be the D (5 bases). The CDR3 length is 16 residues. Per the germline V gene, CDR1 is SGHRS and CDR2 is YFSETQ. Deletions cut 3 bases from V and 1 base from J, with 13 bases between. The CDR3 here is CASSSPGLKNTGELFF. CDR3 nucleotides: TGCGCCAGCAGCTCGCCCGGACTTAAGAACACCGGGGAGCTGTTTTTT.

This chain links TRBV10-3 with TRBJ1-5, with a possible D match to TRBD1 (5 bases). V dropped 2 bases and J dropped 1 base, with 9 bases sitting between them. CDR1 and CDR2 from the germline V gene are ENHRY and SYGVKD. The CDR3 runs to 15 residues. The CDR3 DNA follows: TGTGCCATCAGTGAGGGGGCGCGGAGCAATCAGCCCCAGCATTTT. Translating gives CAISEGARSNQPQHF.

The CDR3 here is CASSEFGSYNEQFF. CDR3 DNA sequence: TGTGCCAGCAGTGAATTTGGATCCTACAATGAGCAGTTCTTC. The V gene is TRBV2, the J gene TRBJ2-1; D is undetermined. Germline CDR1 reads SNHLY; CDR2 reads FYNNEI. This CDR3 is 14 amino acids long. V was pared by 2 bases and J by 1 base, with 6 bases between.

The V and J genes are TRBV7-9 and TRBJ1-2; D not certain. This CDR3 has 17 residues. The germline V gene encodes CDR1 SEHNR and CDR2 FQNEAQ (reference sequence). V was trimmed by 4 bases and J by 2 bases, leaving 20 bases between them. CDR3 protein: CASSWESKHLGNYGYTF. CDR3 nucleotides: TGTGCCAGCAGCTGGGAAAGCAAACATTTGGGAAACTATGGCTACACCTTC.

The chain uses TRBV6-1 and TRBJ1-3; 7 bases map to TRBD1. Germline CDR1 is MNHNS and CDR2 is SASEGT. This CDR3 contains 16 residues. Trimming at V came to 2 bases and at J to 2 bases, leaving 6 bases not matched to a gene. The CDR3 sequence is CASSESPGGPGNTIYF. In nucleotides, the CDR3 is TGTGCCAGCAGTGAAAGTCCAGGGGGGCCTGGAAACACCATATATTTT.

The chain recombines TRBV12-5 with TRBJ1-1; D may be TRBD1 (6 bases). V lost 6 bases and J lost 3, with 20 bases in between. Looked up from germline, CDR1 is LGHNT and CDR2 is FRNRAP. The length of the CDR3 is 16 residues. CDR3 nucleotides: TGTGCTAGTGGCCCTTGGGGGGCGCTGGGGGACACTGAAGCTTTCTTT. Protein: CASGPWGALGDTEAFF.

This sequence joins TRBV2 and TRBJ1-3; unclear D gene. V dropped 6 bases and J dropped 3 bases, with 6 bases sitting between them. The CDR3 is 12 amino acids. Germline-derived CDR1 and CDR2 are SNHLY and FYNNEI. The CDR3 DNA reads as TGTGCCAGCAGAGGAGTTGGAAACACCATATATTTT. Protein: CASRGVGNTIYF.

This clone was recorded only once. The chain's CDR3 is CAWSVSSPNEQFF. In nucleotides, the CDR3 is TGTGCCTGGAGTGTATCTAGCCCCAATGAGCAGTTCTTC. The chain uses TRBV30 and TRBJ2-1; D is possibly TRBD2 (5 bases). There are 13 residues in the CDR3. V lost 0 bases, J lost 6 bases, and 9 bases lay in between. CDR1 GTSNPN and CDR2 SVGIG come from the germline V gene (reference sequence).

The rearrangement joins TRBV28 to TRBJ1-5, with 8 positions matching TRBD1. The CDR3 extends over 18 amino acids. V was pared by 4 bases and J by 11 bases, with 22 bases of the junction left unmatched. Germline loops: CDR1 MDHEN, CDR2 SYDVKM. In nucleotides, the CDR3 is TGTGCCAGCAGTTCACCACGGCCTGATTTACAGGGGGGGTTAGCCCAGCATTTT. Translation gives CASSSPRPDLQGGLAQHF.

The count of this clone is one. The gene calls are TRBV9 and TRBJ2-3; tentatively, D is TRBD1 or TRBD2 (5 bases each). The CDR3 sequence is 15 residues long. In germline, CDR1 is SGDLS, CDR2 YYNGEE. The V and J ends lost 4 bases and 4 bases respectively, with 16 bases between them. CDR3 nucleotides: TGTGCCAGCAGCTCTCGGTTCGGGACCCCAGATACGCAGTATTTT. It codes for CASSSRFGTPDTQYF.

The chain has TRBV2 and TRBJ1-1, with TRBD1 matching over 7 bases. The CDR3 contains 14 residues. Losses at the gene ends were 3 bases for V and 5 bases for J; bases not matched to a gene: 6. CDR1 SNHLY and CDR2 FYNNEI come from the germline V gene. The CDR3 loop reads CASSDGARGTEAFF. Here the CDR3 DNA reads TGTGCCAGCAGTGATGGTGCCAGGGGGACTGAAGCTTTCTTT.

Comment on this clone: A read error may produce the germline difference seen at one junction end. The genes are TRBV7-9 and TRBJ1-1; tentatively, D is TRBD1 (5 bases). The germline gives CDR1 SEHNR, CDR2 FQNEAQ (reference sequence). This CDR3 is built from 14 residues. The CDR3 DNA reads as TGTGCCAGCAGCCCGACAGTATCGAACGCTGAAGCTTTCTTT. It codes for CASSPTVSNAEAFF.